The rows below give T cell receptor beta chains drawn from one sample of a study of vaccination and CD4 T cells after COVID-19. No antigen has been assigned to these receptors. One entry per CDR3 protein, called by TCRdb with MiXCR from the PCR reads. This table holds 20,000 to 25,000 distinct CDR3 sequences, more than 45% found once. Material: CD4+ T cells from blood, cultured in vitro, obtained about 7 months after SARS-CoV-2 vaccination. The source of these receptors is a human donor who had recovered from COVID-19. Both conserved end residues are part of each CDR3. A D gene is named only where the DNA matches it firmly. Size values are once, few and many counts, or a class for expanded clones, and some rows have none.

TRBV19	-	-	TRBJ1-2	CASSRTGLAFANYGYTF	TGTGCCAGTAGTCGAACAGGTTTGGCCTTTGCTAACTATGGCTACACCTTC
TRBV27	-	TRBD2	TRBJ2-3	CASSSSGSGTDTQYF	TGTGCCAGCAGTTCTAGCGGGAGTGGGACAGATACGCAGTATTTT
TRBV6-1	few	TRBD1	TRBJ1-2	CASRAGGDSYTF	TGTGCCAGCAGGGCAGGGGGCGATAGCTACACCTTC
TRBV6-5	once	-	TRBJ2-6	CASSYYSSGANVLTF	TGTGCCAGCAGTTATTATAGCTCTGGGGCCAACGTCCTGACTTTC
TRBV7-9	-	-	TRBJ1-2	CASSWDLYGYTF	TGTGCCAGCAGCTGGGACTTATATGGCTACACCTTC
TRBV10-3	-	-	TRBJ1-2	CAISESSPEGYTF	TGTGCCATCAGTGAGTCGAGTCCGGAAGGCTACACCTTC
TRBV18	-	-	TRBJ2-7	CASSPPTGIYEQYF	TGTGCCAGCTCACCCCCAACAGGGATCTACGAGCAGTACTTC
TRBV7-2	few	-	TRBJ1-1	CASSPETRASEAFF	TGTGCCAGCAGCCCAGAAACCCGGGCCAGTGAAGCTTTCTTT
TRBV11-3	-	-	TRBJ2-7	CASSLGWPGPYEQYF	TGTGCCAGCAGCTTAGGATGGCCGGGGCCCTACGAGCAGTACTTC
TRBV20-1	-	-	TRBJ2-2	CSAGRFQPNTGELFF	TGCAGTGCTGGACGGTTCCAGCCGAACACCGGGGAGCTGTTTTTT
TRBV4-1	-	-	TRBJ1-1	CASSPQEGRTEAFF	TGCGCCAGCAGCCCTCAGGAGGGGAGGACTGAAGCTTTCTTT
TRBV15	few	-	TRBJ2-5	CATSRDLTAWETQYF	TGTGCCACCAGCAGAGATCTAACAGCGTGGGAGACCCAGTACTTC
TRBV18	-	TRBD1	TRBJ2-1	CASWPGQGADNEQFF	TGTGCCAGCTGGCCGGGACAGGGGGCGGACAATGAGCAGTTCTTC
TRBV7-9	-	-	TRBJ2-7	CASSLARGTRYEQYF	TGTGCCAGCAGCTTAGCCCGGGGGACGAGATACGAGCAGTACTTC
TRBV20-1	-	-	TRBJ2-1	CSARGGEASSYNEQFF	TGCAGTGCTAGGGGAGGAGAAGCGAGCTCCTACAATGAGCAGTTCTTC
TRBV24-1	-	-	TRBJ2-7	CATSDHGLTEQYF	TGTGCCACCAGTGACCATGGACTAACCGAGCAGTACTTC
TRBV11-3	-	-	TRBJ2-1	CASSLEGRAPNNEQFF	TGTGCCAGCAGCTTAGAGGGTAGGGCACCTAACAATGAGCAGTTCTTC
TRBV27	-	-	TRBJ2-7	CAGDISSFGQYF	TGTGCCGGTGACATCTCCTCCTTCGGTCAGTACTTC
TRBV11-3	few	-	TRBJ2-7	CASSPLYDRAYEQYF	TGTGCCAGCAGCCCCCTCTATGACAGAGCCTACGAGCAGTACTTC
TRBV18	-	-	TRBJ1-2	CASSQGGNYGYTF	TGTGCCAGCTCACAAGGGGGGAACTATGGCTACACCTTC
TRBV20-1	-	-	TRBJ2-5	CSAVGQRQETQYF	TGCAGTGCCGTCGGACAGCGGCAAGAGACCCAGTACTTC
TRBV10-3	-	-	TRBJ1-2	CAISVGSLRGEGYTF	TGTGCCATCAGTGTGGGTTCTTTGAGGGGAGAAGGCTACACCTTC
TRBV11-1	-	TRBD2	TRBJ2-7	CASTPSGERSYEQYF	TGTGCCAGCACCCCAAGCGGGGAAAGGTCCTACGAGCAGTACTTC
TRBV24-1	-	-	TRBJ2-3	CATSDYGDTQYF	TGTGCCACCAGTGATTATGGGGATACGCAGTATTTT
TRBV6-5	few	-	TRBJ1-6	CASSYSERGSPLHF	TGTGCCAGCAGTTACTCGGAACGGGGTTCACCCCTCCACTTT
TRBV20-1	few	TRBD2	TRBJ2-3	CSALIAGAHSTDTQYF	TGCAGTGCTCTGATAGCGGGAGCACATAGCACAGATACGCAGTATTTT
TRBV20-1	few	-	TRBJ2-5	CSAIGTSEETQYF	TGCAGTGCCATCGGGACAAGCGAAGAGACCCAGTACTTC
TRBV20-1	few	TRBD1	TRBJ1-6	CSARTGTGGYNSPLHF	TGCAGTGCTCGTACCGGGACAGGGGGTTATAATTCACCCCTCCACTTT
TRBV4-1	-	-	TRBJ2-6	CASSQVVWSGANVLTF	TGCGCCAGCAGCCAAGTAGTGTGGTCTGGGGCCAACGTCCTGACTTTC
TRBV6-5	-	-	TRBJ2-7	CASSYSNNYEQYF	TGTGCCAGCAGTTACTCGAATAACTACGAGCAGTACTTC
TRBV7-2	-	-	TRBJ2-7	CASSPGLTKVGYEQYF	TGTGCCAGCAGCCCGGGTTTAACGAAAGTCGGCTACGAGCAGTACTTC
TRBV7-9	few	-	TRBJ2-7	CASSFQITSTDSSEQYF	TGTGCCAGCAGCTTCCAAATCACCAGTACAGATTCTAGCGAGCAGTACTTC
TRBV7-9	few	-	TRBJ1-2	CASSSHGDGNYGYTF	TGTGCCAGCAGCTCCCACGGGGATGGTAACTATGGCTACACCTTC
TRBV28	few	-	TRBJ1-1	CASSPLWQDTEAFF	TGTGCCAGCAGTCCCCTGTGGCAGGACACTGAAGCTTTCTTT
TRBV25-1	-	TRBD1	TRBJ1-5	CASSVGQGARSNQPQHF	TGTGCCAGCAGTGTGGGACAGGGGGCTCGTAGCAATCAGCCCCAGCATTTT
TRBV7-3	-	-	TRBJ2-3	CASSLNGGDTQYF	TGTGCCAGCAGCTTAAATGGTGGTGATACGCAGTATTTT
TRBV20-1	-	-	TRBJ2-3	CSARRSSTDTQYF	TGCAGTGCTAGGCGCTCTAGCACAGATACGCAGTATTTT
TRBV18	-	TRBD2	TRBJ2-1	CASSPMASGGNEQFF	TGTGCCAGCTCACCAATGGCTAGCGGGGGTAATGAGCAGTTCTTC
TRBV20-1	-	TRBD2	TRBJ2-1	CSGGGSSYNEQFF	TGCAGTGGGGGGGGGAGCTCCTACAATGAGCAGTTCTTC
TRBV20-1	-	TRBD2	TRBJ2-1	CSASSSGDFNEQFF	TGCAGTGCTAGTTCTAGCGGGGACTTTAATGAGCAGTTCTTC
TRBV6-1	-	-	TRBJ1-1	CASSPRENTEAFF	TGTGCCAGCAGTCCCAGGGAGAACACTGAAGCTTTCTTT
TRBV24-1	-	-	TRBJ2-7	CATSEYQGGEQYF	TGTGCCACCAGTGAGTACCAGGGAGGCGAGCAGTACTTC
TRBV27	few	-	TRBJ2-3	CASRRGVAADTQYF	TGTGCCAGCCGTAGGGGGGTTGCAGCAGATACGCAGTATTTT
TRBV11-3	-	-	TRBJ1-3	CASSLVGTTIYF	TGTGCCAGCAGCTTAGTGGGCACCACCATATATTTT
TRBV7-8	-	-	TRBJ2-7	CAGTSLGVREQYF	TGTGCCGGCACGAGTTTAGGTGTCAGGGAGCAGTACTTC
TRBV20-1	-	TRBD1	TRBJ2-5	CSAGGTGSETQYF	TGCAGTGCTGGAGGGACAGGGTCAGAGACCCAGTACTTC
TRBV19	few	TRBD1	TRBJ1-1	CASSADRDTEAFF	TGTGCCAGTAGTGCCGACAGGGACACTGAAGCTTTCTTT
TRBV19	few	TRBD1	TRBJ2-5	CASSIGYRGRQETQYF	TGTGCCAGTAGTATCGGGTACAGGGGGCGCCAAGAGACCCAGTACTTC
TRBV7-5	-	-	TRBJ2-7	CISVPEAYPPRRHSYEQYF	-
TRBV7-9	-	TRBD1	TRBJ2-3	CASSLARDRGYTQYF	TGTGCCAGCAGCTTAGCTCGGGACAGGGGATATACGCAGTATTTT
TRBV9	-	-	TRBJ2-5	CASNLFGAGEETQYF	TGTGCCAGCAACTTGTTTGGGGCGGGTGAAGAGACCCAGTACTTC
TRBV7-3	-	TRBD2	TRBJ2-2	CASSFFPSGRFDTGELFF	TGTGCCAGCAGCTTTTTTCCTAGCGGGAGATTCGACACCGGGGAGCTGTTTTTT
TRBV20-1	few	-	TRBJ1-6	CSASSQFGNSPLHF	TGCAGTGCTAGTTCCCAATTCGGGAATTCACCCCTCCACTTT
TRBV6-2/TRBV6-3	-	TRBD1	TRBJ2-7	CATRARDRRYEQYF	TGTGCCACCCGGGCCCGGGACAGGCGCTACGAGCAGTACTTC
TRBV20-1	-	-	TRBJ1-6	CSADQGANSPLHF	TGCAGTGCAGACCAGGGAGCTAATTCACCCCTCCACTTT
TRBV19	-	TRBD1	TRBJ2-1	CASSADRGSYNEQFF	TGTGCCAGTAGTGCGGACAGGGGCTCCTACAATGAGCAGTTCTTC
TRBV20-1	-	-	TRBJ2-2	CSAREGMTGGYTGELFF	TGCAGTGCTAGAGAGGGGATGACGGGGGGCTACACCGGGGAGCTGTTTTTT
TRBV19	-	-	TRBJ2-5	CASSMNSGETQYF	TGTGCCAGTAGTATGAACTCAGGAGAGACCCAGTACTTC
TRBV18	few	TRBD1	TRBJ1-1	CASSPQQGVEAFF	TGTGCCAGCTCACCACAACAGGGGGTTGAAGCTTTCTTT